This TCR beta chain was profiled in a study of CXCR3-negative and CXCR3-positive naive CD8 T cells. Study findings and constraints: The study found more hydrophobic TRB CDR3s in CXCR3-positive naive cells than in CXCR3-negative naive cells.

TRB cDNA libraries were made by UMI-labeled 5' RACE. One entry per CDR3 protein, without DNA, is what TCRdb gives after re-calling the 5' RACE reads. The sample has over 55,000 distinct CDR3 sequences. As for this clonotype: The target antigen is unknown.

Germline V lookup: CDR1 SGHRS, CDR2 YFSETQ. The CDR3 spans 15 residues. This chain joins TRBV5-1 and TRBJ2-5; no DNA is available, so the TRBD1 call from TCRdb remains unchecked. Sequencing used naive CXCR3+ CD8+ T cells from blood. The subset was: CD45RO-CCR7+CD27+CD95- naive CD8+ T cells expressing CXCR3 (TNR3+). The receptor was isolated from a human donor in good health. Some clones in this sample may be carry-over from other donors' samples. The CDR3 loop reads CASSYQDGDQETQYF.